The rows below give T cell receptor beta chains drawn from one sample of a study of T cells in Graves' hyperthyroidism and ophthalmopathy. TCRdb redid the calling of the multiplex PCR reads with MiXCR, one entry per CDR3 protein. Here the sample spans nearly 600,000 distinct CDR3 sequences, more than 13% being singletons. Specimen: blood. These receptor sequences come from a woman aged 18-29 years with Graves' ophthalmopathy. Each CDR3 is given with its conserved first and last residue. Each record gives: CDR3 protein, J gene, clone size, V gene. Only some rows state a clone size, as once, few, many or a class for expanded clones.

CASSQVWGIGQPQHF | TRBJ1-5 | few | TRBV3-1
CASSRSGPNTGELFF | TRBJ2-2 | - | TRBV7-6
CASSRGQYPPIYGYTF | TRBJ1-2 | - | TRBV5-5
CASSHLGSPRQYEQYF | TRBJ2-7 | many | TRBV7-9
CASSFIGLAESHEQYF | TRBJ2-7 | many | TRBV12-3/TRBV12-4
CASKITGGLNEQYF | TRBJ2-7 | many | TRBV6-1
CSATGVSEQYF | TRBJ2-7 | few | TRBV29-1
CASTGTSGSLSHNEQFF | TRBJ2-1 | many | TRBV28
CATSRRPGSENFRNQPQHF | TRBJ1-5 | few | TRBV15
CAISESWRGLSYEQYF | TRBJ2-7 | many | TRBV10-3
CASSEAKGFRANEKLFF | TRBJ1-4 | few | TRBV6-1
CASSEIGTGGYEQYF | TRBJ2-7 | - | TRBV6-1
CASPNRYTEAFF | TRBJ1-1 | few | TRBV11-2
CASTSPGANVLTF | TRBJ2-6 | - | TRBV19
CASSSSLVYGQYF | TRBJ2-7 | - | TRBV7-2
CSPTTPDSGDTETQYF | TRBJ2-5 | many | TRBV29-1
CASTLKRGERFYEQYF | TRBJ2-7 | few | TRBV27
CASSVVAGRGNEQFF | TRBJ2-1 | - | TRBV9
CSAVSGGNTGELFF | TRBJ2-2 | many | TRBV20-1
CAWSGQQETQYF | TRBJ2-5 | many | TRBV30
CASSHRTDPSTDTQYF | TRBJ2-3 | few | TRBV5-6
CASSPAGRSYDTQYF | TRBJ2-3 | many | TRBV18
CSARDHGQGTNTEAFF | TRBJ1-1 | many | TRBV20-1
CSARDPTGKRYEQYF | TRBJ2-7 | many | TRBV20-1
CASSRTGVQDNEQFF | TRBJ2-1 | - | TRBV5-6
CAISDFLGQGADEQFF | TRBJ2-1 | many | TRBV10-3
CASSYPTYNEQFF | TRBJ2-1 | - | TRBV6-2/TRBV6-3
CASSTPTGGTEAFF | TRBJ1-1 | many | TRBV6-1
CASSLMPSPYNEQFF | TRBJ2-1 | once | TRBV5-1
CASSPSDLGTQYF | TRBJ2-5 | many | TRBV18